The rows below give T cell receptor beta chains drawn from one sample of a study of blood T cell repertoires in COVID-19. This table comes from immunoSEQ multiplex PCR, and its TCRdb copy is limited to in-frame clones, with some not included. The profile covers 35,000 to 45,000 clones, with 75% to 90% appearing a single time and about 9.8% taken by the ten largest. The sequencing sample was made of peripheral blood. All receptors derive from a human donor in a cohort sampled during active COVID-19. Each CDR3 is given with its conserved first and last residue. D genes are given only for firm matches. The size entry is marked missing in some rows and otherwise reads once, few, many or a size class.

cdr3_length	d_call	j_call	clone_size	v_call	cdr3_nt	cdr3_aa
13	-	TRBJ2-1	-	TRBV29-1	TGCAGCGTTCGGAGGGGAGCCTACAATGAGCAGTTCTTC	CSVRRGAYNEQFF
17	TRBD2	TRBJ2-2	-	TRBV4-1	TGCGCCAGCAGCCACCCGGGACTAGCGGGAGAACCCGGGGAGCTGTTTTTT	CASSHPGLAGEPGELFF
18	TRBD2	TRBJ2-2	-	TRBV5-1	TGCGCCAGCAGCCCATGGGGTAGCGGGGGGTCCAACACCGGGGAGCTGTTTTTT	CASSPWGSGGSNTGELFF
14	-	TRBJ2-5	-	TRBV20-1	TGCAGTGCTAGTTTAACAGGTCCGGGAGAGACCCAGTACTTC	CSASLTGPGETQYF
16	TRBD2	TRBJ2-7	-	TRBV4-2	TGTGCCAGCAGCCAGGGATTTAGCGGGGGGTCCTACGAGCAGTACTTC	CASSQGFSGGSYEQYF
13	TRBD2	TRBJ2-5	-	TRBV5-4	TGTGCCAGCAGCGATAGCGGGTTAGAGACCCAGTACTTC	CASSDSGLETQYF
15	TRBD1	TRBJ1-1	-	TRBV27	TGTGCCAGCAGGGGGGACAGGGCGTCGAACACTGAAGCTTTCTTT	CASRGDRASNTEAFF
16	TRBD2	TRBJ2-7	-	TRBV7-2	TGTGCCAGCAGCCCCGGGACTAGCGGGAGAAGAAACGAGCAGTACTTC	CASSPGTSGRRNEQYF
15	TRBD1	TRBJ1-5	-	TRBV5-1	TGCGCCAGCAGCTTGGGGGACAGGGTCAATCAGCCCCAGCATTTT	CASSLGDRVNQPQHF
16	TRBD1	TRBJ1-2	-	TRBV7-2	TGTGCCAGCAGCTCTTCCGGGACAGACAATTCCTATGGCTACACCTTC	CASSSSGTDNSYGYTF
17	TRBD2	TRBJ2-1	-	TRBV15	TGTGCCACCAGCAGAGCCACAGCTAGCGGGAGGGCCGGCTCGCAGTTCTTC	CATSRATASGRAGSQFF
15	-	TRBJ1-1	-	TRBV5-1	TGCGCCAGCAGCTCTGACCTAGAGGTGAACACTGAAGCTTTCTTT	CASSSDLEVNTEAFF
16	TRBD1	TRBJ1-1	-	TRBV27	TGTGCCAGCTCCCCAGGGGGACAGGGGGTAGTAACTGAAGCTTTCTTT	CASSPGGQGVVTEAFF
16	TRBD2	TRBJ2-1	medium-sized	TRBV5-1	TGCGCCAGCAGCTTGGTAACTAGCGGCTACCTCAATGAGCAGTTCTTC	CASSLVTSGYLNEQFF
14	-	TRBJ2-1	-	TRBV5-1	TGCGCCAGCAGCCTGGGGCAGGGGATGGATGAGCAGTTCTTC	CASSLGQGMDEQFF